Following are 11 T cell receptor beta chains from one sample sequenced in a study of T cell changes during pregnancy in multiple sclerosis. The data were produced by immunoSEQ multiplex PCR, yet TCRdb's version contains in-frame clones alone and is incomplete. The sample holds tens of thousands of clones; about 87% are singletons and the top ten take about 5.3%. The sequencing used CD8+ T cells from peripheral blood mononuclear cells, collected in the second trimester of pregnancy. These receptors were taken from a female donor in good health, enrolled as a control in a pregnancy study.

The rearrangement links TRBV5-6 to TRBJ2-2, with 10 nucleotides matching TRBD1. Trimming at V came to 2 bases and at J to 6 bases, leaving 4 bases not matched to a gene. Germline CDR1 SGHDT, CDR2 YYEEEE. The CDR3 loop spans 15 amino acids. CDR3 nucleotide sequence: TGTGCCAGCAGCTTTTGGACAGGGGGTTCCGGGGAGCTGTTTTTT. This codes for CASSFWTGGSGELFF.

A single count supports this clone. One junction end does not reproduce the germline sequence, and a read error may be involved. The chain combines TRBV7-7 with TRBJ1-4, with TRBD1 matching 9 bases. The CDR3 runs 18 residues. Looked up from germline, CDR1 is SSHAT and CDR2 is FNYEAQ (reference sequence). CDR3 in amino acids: CASSPVTGGPLEVEKLFF. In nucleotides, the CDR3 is TGTGCTAGCAGCCCGGTGACAGGGGGTCCGTTAGAAGTGGAAAAACTGTTTTTT.

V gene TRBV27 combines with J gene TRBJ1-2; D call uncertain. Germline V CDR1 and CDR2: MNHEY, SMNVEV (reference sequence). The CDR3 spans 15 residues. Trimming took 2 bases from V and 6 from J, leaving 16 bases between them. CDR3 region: CASSLKEGSYNGYTF. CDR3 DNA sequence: TGTGCCAGCAGTTTAAAAGAGGGTTCGTATAATGGCTACACCTTC.

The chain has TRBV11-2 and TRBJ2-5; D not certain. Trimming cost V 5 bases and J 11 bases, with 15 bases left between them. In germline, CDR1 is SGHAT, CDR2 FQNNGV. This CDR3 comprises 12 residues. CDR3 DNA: TGTGCCAGCAGCCCTCGAACTTCCCCTCAGTACTTC. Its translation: CASSPRTSPQYF. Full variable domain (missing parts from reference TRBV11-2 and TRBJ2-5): EAGVAQSPRYKIIEKRQSVAFWCNPISGHATLYWYQQILGQGPKLLIQFQNNGVVDDSQLPKDRFSAERLKGVDSTLKIQPAKLEDSAVYLCASSPRTSPQYFGPGTRLLVL.

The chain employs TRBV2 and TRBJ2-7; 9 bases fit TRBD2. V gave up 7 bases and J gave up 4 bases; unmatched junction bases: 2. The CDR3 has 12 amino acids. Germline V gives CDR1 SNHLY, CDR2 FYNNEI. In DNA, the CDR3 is TGTGCCAGCACGGCGGGGGGGTACGAGCAGTACTTC. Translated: CASTAGGYEQYF.

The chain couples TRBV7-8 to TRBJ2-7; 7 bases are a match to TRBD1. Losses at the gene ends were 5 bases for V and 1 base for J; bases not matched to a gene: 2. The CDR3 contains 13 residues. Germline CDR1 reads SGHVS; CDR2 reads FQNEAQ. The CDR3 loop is CASSGRGSYEQYF. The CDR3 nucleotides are TGTGCCAGCAGCGGCAGGGGGTCCTACGAGCAGTACTTC.

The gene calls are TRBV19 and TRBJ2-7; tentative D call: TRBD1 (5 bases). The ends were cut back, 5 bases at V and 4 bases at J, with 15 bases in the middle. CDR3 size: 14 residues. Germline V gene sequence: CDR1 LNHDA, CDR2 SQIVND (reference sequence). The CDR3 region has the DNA TGTGCCAGTAGTGGTACGGACACCTCTTACGAGCAGTACTTC. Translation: CASSGTDTSYEQYF.

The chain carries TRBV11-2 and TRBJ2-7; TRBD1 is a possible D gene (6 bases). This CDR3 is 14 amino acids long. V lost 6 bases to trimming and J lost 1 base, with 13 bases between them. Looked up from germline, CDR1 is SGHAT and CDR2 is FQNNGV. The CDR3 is CASRGAAGSYEQYF. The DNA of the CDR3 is TGTGCCAGCAGGGGGGCCGCAGGATCCTACGAGCAGTACTTC. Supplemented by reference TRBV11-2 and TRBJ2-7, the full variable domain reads EAGVAQSPRYKIIEKRQSVAFWCNPISGHATLYWYQQILGQGPKLLIQFQNNGVVDDSQLPKDRFSAERLKGVDSTLKIQPAKLEDSAVYLCASRGAAGSYEQYFGPGTRLTVT.

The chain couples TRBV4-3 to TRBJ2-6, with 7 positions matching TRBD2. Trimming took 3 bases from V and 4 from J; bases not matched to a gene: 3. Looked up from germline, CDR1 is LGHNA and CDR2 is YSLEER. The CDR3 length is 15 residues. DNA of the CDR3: TGCGCCAGCAGCCAGGGAGCGGGAGGGGCCAACGTCCTGACTTTC. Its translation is CASSQGAGGANVLTF.

The CDR3 region is CASSLGTGDGRYF. In DNA form, the CDR3 reads TGTGCCAGCAGCTTGGGGACAGGGGATGGCCGGTACTTC. The chain combines TRBV5-6 with TRBJ2-4, with 9 bases aligning to TRBD1. This CDR3 is 13 amino acids long. Germline assignment: CDR1 SGHDT and CDR2 YYEEEE. With V trimmed by 0 bases and J by 15 bases, 7 bases remained unmatched.

The CDR3 reads CASSVGRKETQYF. CDR3 nucleotides: TGTGCCAGCAGCGTAGGCAGGAAAGAGACCCAGTACTTC. The V gene is TRBV9, the J gene TRBJ2-5; D ambiguous. Germline-derived CDR1 and CDR2 are SGDLS and YYNGEE. Between the trimmed V and J ends, which lost 0 bases and 3 bases, there was a span of 6 bases. This CDR3 is built from 13 residues. Drawing the rest from reference TRBV9 and TRBJ2-5, the complete variable domain is DSGVTQTPKHLITATGQRVTLRCSPRSGDLSVYWYQQSLDQGLQFLIQYYNGEERAKGNILERFSAQQFPDLHSELNLSSLELGDSALYFCASSVGRKETQYFGPGTRLLVL.